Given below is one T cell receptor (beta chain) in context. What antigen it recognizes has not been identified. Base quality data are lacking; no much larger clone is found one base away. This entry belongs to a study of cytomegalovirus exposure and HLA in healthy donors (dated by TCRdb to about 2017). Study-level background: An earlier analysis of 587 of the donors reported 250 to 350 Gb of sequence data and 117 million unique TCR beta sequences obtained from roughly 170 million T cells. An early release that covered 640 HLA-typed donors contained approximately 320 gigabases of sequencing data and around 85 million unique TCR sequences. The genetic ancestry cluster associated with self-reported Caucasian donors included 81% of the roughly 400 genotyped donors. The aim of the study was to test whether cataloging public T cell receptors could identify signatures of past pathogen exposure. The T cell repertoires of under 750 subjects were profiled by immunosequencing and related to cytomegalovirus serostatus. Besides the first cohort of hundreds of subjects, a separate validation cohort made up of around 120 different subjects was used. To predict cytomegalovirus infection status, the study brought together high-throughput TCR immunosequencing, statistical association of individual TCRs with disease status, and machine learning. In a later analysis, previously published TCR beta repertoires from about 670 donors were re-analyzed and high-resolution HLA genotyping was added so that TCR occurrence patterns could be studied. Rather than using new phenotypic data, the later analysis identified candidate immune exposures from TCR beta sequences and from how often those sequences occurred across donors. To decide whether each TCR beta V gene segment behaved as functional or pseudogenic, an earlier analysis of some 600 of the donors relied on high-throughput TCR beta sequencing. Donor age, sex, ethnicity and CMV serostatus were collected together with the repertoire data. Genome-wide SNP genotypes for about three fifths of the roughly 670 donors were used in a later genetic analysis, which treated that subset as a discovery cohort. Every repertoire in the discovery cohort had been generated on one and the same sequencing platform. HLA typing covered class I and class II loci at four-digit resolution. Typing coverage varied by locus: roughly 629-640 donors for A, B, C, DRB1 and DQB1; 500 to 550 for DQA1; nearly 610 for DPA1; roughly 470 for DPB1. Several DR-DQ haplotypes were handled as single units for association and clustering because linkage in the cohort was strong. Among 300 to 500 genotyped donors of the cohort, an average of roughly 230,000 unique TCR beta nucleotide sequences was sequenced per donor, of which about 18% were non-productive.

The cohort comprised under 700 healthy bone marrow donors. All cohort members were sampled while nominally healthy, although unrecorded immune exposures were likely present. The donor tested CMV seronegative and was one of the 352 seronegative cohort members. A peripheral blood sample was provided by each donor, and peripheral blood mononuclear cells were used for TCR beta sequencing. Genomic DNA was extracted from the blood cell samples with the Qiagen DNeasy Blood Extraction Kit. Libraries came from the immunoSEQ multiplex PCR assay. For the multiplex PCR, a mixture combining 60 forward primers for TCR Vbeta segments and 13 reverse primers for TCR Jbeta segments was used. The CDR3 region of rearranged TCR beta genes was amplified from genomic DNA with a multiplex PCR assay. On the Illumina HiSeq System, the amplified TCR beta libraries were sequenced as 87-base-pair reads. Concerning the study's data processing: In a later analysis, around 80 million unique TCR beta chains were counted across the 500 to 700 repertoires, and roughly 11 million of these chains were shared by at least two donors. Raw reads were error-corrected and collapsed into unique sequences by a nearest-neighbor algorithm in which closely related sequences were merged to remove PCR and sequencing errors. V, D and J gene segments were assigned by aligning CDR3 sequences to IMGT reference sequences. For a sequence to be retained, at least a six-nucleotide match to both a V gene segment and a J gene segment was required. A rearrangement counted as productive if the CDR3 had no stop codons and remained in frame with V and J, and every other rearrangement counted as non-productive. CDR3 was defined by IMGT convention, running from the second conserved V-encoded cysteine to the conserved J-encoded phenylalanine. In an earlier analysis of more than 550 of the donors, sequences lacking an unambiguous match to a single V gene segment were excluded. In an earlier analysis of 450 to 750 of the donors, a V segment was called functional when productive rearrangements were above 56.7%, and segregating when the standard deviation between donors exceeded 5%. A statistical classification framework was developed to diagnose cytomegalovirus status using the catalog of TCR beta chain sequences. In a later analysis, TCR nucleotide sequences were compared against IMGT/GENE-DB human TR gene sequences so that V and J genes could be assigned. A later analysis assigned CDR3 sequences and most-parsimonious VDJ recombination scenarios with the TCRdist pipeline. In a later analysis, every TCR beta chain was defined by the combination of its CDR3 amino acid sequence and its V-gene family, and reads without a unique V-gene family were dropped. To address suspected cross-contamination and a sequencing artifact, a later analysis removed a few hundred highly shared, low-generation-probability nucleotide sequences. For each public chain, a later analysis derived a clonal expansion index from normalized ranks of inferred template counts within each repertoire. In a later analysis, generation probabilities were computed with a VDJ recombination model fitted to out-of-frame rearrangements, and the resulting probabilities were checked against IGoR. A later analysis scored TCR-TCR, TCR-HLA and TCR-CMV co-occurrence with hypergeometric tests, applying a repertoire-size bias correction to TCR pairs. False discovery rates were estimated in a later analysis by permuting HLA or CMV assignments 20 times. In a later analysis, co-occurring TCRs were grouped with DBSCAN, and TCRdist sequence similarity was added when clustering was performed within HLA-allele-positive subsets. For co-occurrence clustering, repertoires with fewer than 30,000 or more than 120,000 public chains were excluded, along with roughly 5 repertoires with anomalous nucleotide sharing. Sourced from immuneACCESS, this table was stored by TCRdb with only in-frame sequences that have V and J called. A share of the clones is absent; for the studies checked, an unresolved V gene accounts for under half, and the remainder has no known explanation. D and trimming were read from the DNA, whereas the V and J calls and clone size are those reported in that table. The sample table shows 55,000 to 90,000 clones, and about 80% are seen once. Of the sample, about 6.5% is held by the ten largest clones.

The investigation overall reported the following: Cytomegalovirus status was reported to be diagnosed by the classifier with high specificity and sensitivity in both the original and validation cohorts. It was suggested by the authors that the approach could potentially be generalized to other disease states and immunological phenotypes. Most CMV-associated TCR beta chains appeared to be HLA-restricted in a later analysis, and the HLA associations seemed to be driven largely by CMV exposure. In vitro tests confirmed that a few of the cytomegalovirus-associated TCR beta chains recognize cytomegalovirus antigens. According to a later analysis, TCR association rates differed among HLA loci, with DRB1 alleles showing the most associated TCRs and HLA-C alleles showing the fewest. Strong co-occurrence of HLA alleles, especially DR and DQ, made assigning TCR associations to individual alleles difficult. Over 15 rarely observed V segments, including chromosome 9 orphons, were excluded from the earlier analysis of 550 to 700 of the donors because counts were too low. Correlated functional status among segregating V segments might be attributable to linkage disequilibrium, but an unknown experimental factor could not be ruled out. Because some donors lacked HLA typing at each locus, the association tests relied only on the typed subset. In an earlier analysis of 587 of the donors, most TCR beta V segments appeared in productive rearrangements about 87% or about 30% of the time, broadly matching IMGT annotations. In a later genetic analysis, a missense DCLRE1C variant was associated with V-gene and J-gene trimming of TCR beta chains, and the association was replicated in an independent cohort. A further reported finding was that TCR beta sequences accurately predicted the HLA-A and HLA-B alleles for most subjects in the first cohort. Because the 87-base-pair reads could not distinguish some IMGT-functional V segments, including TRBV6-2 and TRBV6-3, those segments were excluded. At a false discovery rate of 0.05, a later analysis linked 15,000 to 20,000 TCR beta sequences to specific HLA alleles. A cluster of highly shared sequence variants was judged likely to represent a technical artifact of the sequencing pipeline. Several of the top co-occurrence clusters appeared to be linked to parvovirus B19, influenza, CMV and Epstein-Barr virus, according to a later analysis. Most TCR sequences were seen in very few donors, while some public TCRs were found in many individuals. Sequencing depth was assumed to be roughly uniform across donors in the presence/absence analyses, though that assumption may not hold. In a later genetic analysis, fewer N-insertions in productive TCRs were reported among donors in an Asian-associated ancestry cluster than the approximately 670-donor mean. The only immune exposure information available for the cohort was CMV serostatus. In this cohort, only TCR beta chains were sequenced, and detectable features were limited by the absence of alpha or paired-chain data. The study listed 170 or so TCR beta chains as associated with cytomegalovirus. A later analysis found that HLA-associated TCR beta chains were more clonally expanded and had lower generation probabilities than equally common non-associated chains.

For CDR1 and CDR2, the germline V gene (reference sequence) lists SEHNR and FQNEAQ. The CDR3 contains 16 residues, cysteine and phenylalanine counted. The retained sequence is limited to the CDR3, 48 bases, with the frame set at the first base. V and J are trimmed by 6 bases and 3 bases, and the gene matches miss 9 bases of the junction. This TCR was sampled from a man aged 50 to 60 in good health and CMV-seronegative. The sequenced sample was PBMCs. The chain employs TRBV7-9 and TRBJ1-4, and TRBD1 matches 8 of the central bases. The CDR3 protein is CASSSGQGESNEKLFF. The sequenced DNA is TGTGCCAGCAGTTCCGGACAGGGCGAGTCTAATGAAAAACTGTTTTTT.